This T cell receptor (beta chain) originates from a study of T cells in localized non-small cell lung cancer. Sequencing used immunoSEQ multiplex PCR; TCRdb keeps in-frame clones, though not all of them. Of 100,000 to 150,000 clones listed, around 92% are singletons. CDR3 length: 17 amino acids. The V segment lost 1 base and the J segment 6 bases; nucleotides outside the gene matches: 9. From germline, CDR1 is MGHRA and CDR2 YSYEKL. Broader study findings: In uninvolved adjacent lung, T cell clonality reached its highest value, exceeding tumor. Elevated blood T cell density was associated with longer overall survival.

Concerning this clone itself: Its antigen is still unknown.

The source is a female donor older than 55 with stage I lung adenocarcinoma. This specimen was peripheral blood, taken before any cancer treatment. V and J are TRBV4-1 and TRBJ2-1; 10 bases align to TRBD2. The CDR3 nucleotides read TGCGCCAGCAGCCAAGTACAGAGCCTAGCGGGAGCCAATGAGCAGTTCTTC. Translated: CASSQVQSLAGANEQFF.